This entry lists 30 T cell receptor beta chains sequenced from one sample in a study of T cell responses to AZD1222 COVID-19 vaccine. Assay: immunoSEQ multiplex PCR; the TCRdb copy retains only in-frame clones and omits some. The sample includes around 180,000 clones, almost 95% of them seen just once. The input for sequencing was peripheral blood, taken on day 0 of AZD1222 vaccination. Receptor source: an adult in good health.

V gene TRBV27 combines with J gene TRBJ2-2; no clear D gene. The CDR3 sequence is 15 residues long. Trimming left V 2 bases short and J 4 bases short, with 11 bases between. Germline CDR1 MNHEY, CDR2 SMNVEV (reference sequence). CDR3 sequence: CASSLIGEGTGELFF. CDR3 DNA sequence: TGTGCCAGCAGTTTAATAGGAGAAGGCACCGGGGAGCTGTTTTTT.

The chain couples TRBV4-2 to TRBJ2-7; 10 bases match TRBD2. The CDR3 sequence is 17 residues long. V lost 0 bases and J lost 3; bases outside the gene matches: 8. The germline CDR1 and CDR2 sequences are LGHNA and YNFKEQ. DNA for the CDR3: TGTGCCAGCAGCCAAGATGCAACTAGCGGGACAGGCTACGAGCAGTACTTC. Residues: CASSQDATSGTGYEQYF.

The chain carries TRBV3-1 (or the pseudogene TRBV3-2) and TRBJ1-3; no definite D call. The ends were cut back, 4 bases at V and 7 bases at J, with 8 bases in the middle. This CDR3 region has 12 residues. Germline-derived CDR1 and CDR2 are LGHDT and YNNKEL (reference sequence). The CDR3, as DNA: TGTGCCAGCAGCCGCGACACCAACACCATATATTTT. Translating gives CASSRDTNTIYF.

This clone was observed a few times. This sequence joins TRBV3-1 (or the pseudogene TRBV3-2) and TRBJ1-6; 8 bases are a match to TRBD1. Germline CDR1 reads LGHDT; CDR2 reads YNNKEL (reference sequence). Trimming cost V 7 bases and J 2 bases; bases outside gene matches: 10. CDR3 size: 17 residues. CDR3 loop: CASKNDRGWPYNSPLHF. DNA of the CDR3: TGTGCCAGCAAAAATGACAGGGGTTGGCCCTATAATTCACCCCTCCACTTT.

This chain joins TRBV27 and TRBJ2-7, with D tentatively TRBD2 (5 bases). V was pared by 7 bases and J by 0 bases, with 16 bases between. Germline V gives CDR1 MNHEY, CDR2 SMNVEV (reference sequence). The CDR3 totals 15 residues. CDR3 region: CASTPSGGSSYEQYF. The DNA of the CDR3 is TGTGCCAGCACCCCCTCTGGAGGCAGCTCCTACGAGCAGTACTTC.

Only one count was recorded for this clone. The chain employs TRBV15 and TRBJ1-5; 8 positions agree with TRBD1. Germline loops: CDR1 LNHNV, CDR2 YYDKDF (reference sequence). This CDR3 comprises 16 residues. V lost 3 bases to trimming and J lost 4 bases; unmatched junction nucleotides: 8. DNA for the CDR3: TGTGCCACCAGCAGCGCTGAGGACAGGGCGAATCAGCCCCAGCATTTT. This encodes CATSSAEDRANQPQHF.

The chain carries TRBV5-4 and TRBJ2-7, with 9 positions matching TRBD1. The ends lost 0 bases at V and 6 bases at J; junction bases unmatched: 4. The CDR3 totals 14 residues. From germline, CDR1 is SGHNT and CDR2 YYREEE (reference sequence). The CDR3 DNA sequence: TGTGCCAGCAGCTTGGCCGGGACAGGGCCCGAGCAGTACTTC. Translation: CASSLAGTGPEQYF.

The chain carries TRBV24-1 and TRBJ2-1, with TRBD2 identical over 11 bases. V lost 4 bases and J lost 6; bases outside the gene matches: 7. Per the germline V gene, CDR1 is KGHDR and CDR2 is SFDVKD. The CDR3 consists of 16 residues. The CDR3 DNA sequence: TGTGCCACCAGTGAAGCCGGGACTAGCGGTTCCAATGAGCAGTTCTTC. This codes for CATSEAGTSGSNEQFF.

The chain couples TRBV27 to TRBJ2-1, with 10 bases fitting TRBD2. J lost 9 bases, V lost 3 bases, and 8 bases had no gene match. The germline V gene has CDR1 MNHEY and CDR2 SMNVEV (reference sequence). The length of the CDR3 is 15 residues. CDR3 coding DNA: TGTGCCAGCAGTTTGCGAGCGGGAGGGCCGATTGAGCAGTTCTTC. It yields the protein CASSLRAGGPIEQFF.

The chain carries TRBV19 and TRBJ1-1; D unresolved. Between the trimmed V and J ends, which lost 7 bases and 7 bases, there was a span of 13 bases. Germline CDR1 reads LNHDA; CDR2 reads SQIVND (reference sequence). The CDR3 runs to 12 residues. The CDR3 bases are TGTGCCAGTACCCTGGGTGCAAGTGAAGCTTTCTTT. This encodes CASTLGASEAFF.

The V call is TRBV15, the J call TRBJ2-1; D remains unclear. V shed 0 bases and J shed 0 bases, with 9 bases lying between them. Germline CDR1 and CDR2: LNHNV and YYDKDF (reference sequence). CDR3 length equals 16 residues. CDR3 coding DNA: TGTGCCACCAGCAGAGATCTTGGATTCTCCTACAATGAGCAGTTCTTC. It specifies CATSRDLGFSYNEQFF.

The chain combines TRBV9 with TRBJ1-5; 8 nucleotides line up with TRBD1. Germline V gene data show CDR1 as SGDLS and CDR2 as YYNGEE. V was clipped by 0 bases and J by 3 bases; unmatched bases: 5. The CDR3 loop spans 16 amino acids. The CDR3: CASSVELTGVNQPQHF. CDR3 in DNA: TGTGCCAGCAGCGTAGAGTTGACAGGGGTCAATCAGCCCCAGCATTTT. Combining the CDR3 with reference TRBV9 and TRBJ1-5 gives the whole variable domain DSGVTQTPKHLITATGQRVTLRCSPRSGDLSVYWYQQSLDQGLQFLIQYYNGEERAKGNILERFSAQQFPDLHSELNLSSLELGDSALYFCASSVELTGVNQPQHFGDGTRLSIL.

As DNA, the CDR3 is TGTGCCAGTAGTAACAGGACTAGCGGGAGTCGAATAAGCACAGATACGCAGTATTTT. Amino acids: CASSNRTSGSRISTDTQYF. The chain links TRBV19 to TRBJ2-3; 13 bases are shared with TRBD2. This CDR3 spans 19 amino acids. Germline assignment: CDR1 LNHDA and CDR2 SQIVND (reference sequence). V gave up 4 bases and J gave up 0 bases; unmatched junction bases: 10.

In this sample, this clone turned up once. The chain joins TRBV19 to TRBJ1-1, with 7 bases matching TRBD1. Germline values: CDR1 LNHDA, CDR2 SQIVND (reference sequence). The CDR3 extends over 14 amino acids. The junction had 2 bases not matched to a gene; V was cut back by 4 bases and J by 0 bases. The CDR3 nucleotides read TGTGCCAGTAGTAGAGGGGGCTTGAACACTGAAGCTTTCTTT. Translated: CASSRGGLNTEAFF.

This clone was counted between two and nine times. The chain recombines TRBV19 with TRBJ2-2; 8 nucleotides agree with TRBD1. Trimming cost V 4 bases and J 5 bases; bases outside gene matches: 12. Germline V gives CDR1 LNHDA, CDR2 SQIVND (reference sequence). This CDR3 is 17 amino acids long. The CDR3 loop reads CASSKVGGQGVTGELFF. The CDR3 nucleotides are TGTGCCAGTAGTAAGGTCGGAGGACAGGGAGTTACCGGGGAGCTGTTTTTT.

The V call is TRBV27, the J call TRBJ2-1; 10 nucleotides line up with TRBD2. The CDR3 is 15 amino acids. Germline assignment: CDR1 MNHEY and CDR2 SMNVEV (reference sequence). Trimming at V came to 5 bases and at J to 3 bases, leaving 4 bases not matched to a gene. CDR3 in amino acids: CASSLGLAVYNEQFF. For the CDR3, the DNA is TGTGCCAGCAGTCTAGGACTAGCGGTCTACAATGAGCAGTTCTTC.

The chain is built from TRBV5-8 and TRBJ1-1; D remains unclear. V lost 2 bases to trimming and J lost 0 bases, with 11 bases between them. This CDR3 has 15 residues. CDR1 is SGHTS and CDR2 is YDEGEE in the germline V gene. The CDR3 protein is CASSFRREVNTEAFF. Here the CDR3 DNA reads TGTGCCAGCAGCTTTCGTCGGGAGGTGAACACTGAAGCTTTCTTT.

This clone was recorded once. The genes are TRBV5-1 and TRBJ2-7; 8 bases are a match to TRBD2. The CDR3 has 14 amino acids. J gave up 2 bases and V 1 base, and 2 bases lay outside the gene matches. Per germline, CDR1 SGHRS and CDR2 YFSETQ. The CDR3 spells CASSLISGAYEQYF. CDR3 nucleotide sequence: TGCGCCAGCAGCTTGATTAGCGGGGCCTACGAGCAGTACTTC.

The V and J genes are TRBV7-9 and TRBJ1-1; maybe TRBD1 (6 bases). Germline CDR1 is SEHNR and CDR2 is FQNEAQ (reference sequence). The CDR3 is 14 residues long. Trimming removed 5 bases at V and 6 bases at J, with 16 bases between. The CDR3, as DNA: TGTGCCAGCAGCACCGACAGGTTTTGGTCTGAAGCTTTCTTT. It is translated as CASSTDRFWSEAFF.

The chain has TRBV15 and TRBJ2-3, with D maybe TRBD1 (5 bases). The CDR3 loop spans 14 amino acids. Germline values: CDR1 LNHNV, CDR2 YYDKDF (reference sequence). The V and J ends lost 0 bases and 4 bases respectively, with 8 bases between them. The CDR3 is CATSRDVGADTQYF. The CDR3 DNA sequence: TGTGCCACCAGCAGAGATGTAGGGGCAGATACGCAGTATTTT.

The chain links TRBV6-4 to TRBJ2-6; D uncertain. V shed 8 bases and J shed 0 bases, with 11 bases lying between them. The CDR3 is made up of 15 amino acids. CDR1 and CDR2 from the germline V gene are MRHNA and SNTAGT. CDR3 amino acids: CASSDRSSGANVLTF. The CDR3 region has the DNA TGTGCCAGCTCGGACCGTTCCTCTGGGGCCAACGTCCTGACTTTC.

The V gene is TRBV7-8, the J gene TRBJ2-7, with D possibly TRBD2 on 6 matching bases. V dropped 5 bases and J dropped 3 bases, with 14 bases sitting between them. The CDR3 spans 14 residues. The V gene's germline CDR1 is SGHVS and CDR2 FQNEAQ. The CDR3 loop reads CASSLNGGLYEQYF. CDR3 sequence (DNA): TGTGCCAGCAGCCTCAACGGGGGACTCTACGAGCAGTACTTC.

This chain links TRBV2 with TRBJ1-1, with 7 bases lining up with TRBD1. Per germline, CDR1 SNHLY and CDR2 FYNNEI. The CDR3 totals 13 residues. J was trimmed by 4 bases and V by 5 bases; bases with no gene match: 4. In nucleotides, the CDR3 is TGTGCCAGCAGTCAAGACAGGGCCACTGAAGCTTTCTTT. Translating it yields CASSQDRATEAFF.

The rearrangement links TRBV3-1 (or the pseudogene TRBV3-2) to TRBJ2-2, with 10 positions matching TRBD2. Germline-derived CDR1 and CDR2 are LGHDT and YNNKEL (reference sequence). The CDR3 covers 17 residues. The trim removed 0 bases at V and 4 bases at J, leaving 5 bases unmatched. Here the CDR3 reads CASSQEASGSITGELFF. CDR3 sequence (DNA): TGTGCCAGCAGCCAAGAAGCTAGCGGGAGCATCACCGGGGAGCTGTTTTTT.

The chain uses TRBV7-8 and TRBJ2-3; 14 bases line up with TRBD2. Germline trimming cut 4 bases from V and 3 bases from J; bases unmatched to any gene: 3. CDR3 length: 16 amino acids. The V gene's germline CDR1 is SGHVS and CDR2 FQNEAQ. CDR3: CASSYGTSGSTDTQYF. The DNA of the CDR3 is TGTGCCAGCAGCTATGGGACTAGCGGGAGTACAGATACGCAGTATTTT.

The chain has TRBV10-3 and TRBJ2-7; 9 bases agree with TRBD2. The CDR3 is 14 amino acids. Per the germline V gene, CDR1 is ENHRY and CDR2 is SYGVKD. V shed 7 bases and J 3 bases; nucleotides not matched to a gene: 7. For the CDR3, the DNA is TGTGCCATCAACCCTAGCGGGATGGACTACGAGCAGTACTTC. It translates to CAINPSGMDYEQYF.

V and J are TRBV7-2 and TRBJ2-5; no clear D gene. The V gene's germline CDR1 is SGHTA and CDR2 FQGNSA. The CDR3 spans 12 residues. Trimming took 5 bases from V and 7 from J, leaving 11 bases between them. The CDR3 DNA follows: TGTGCCAGCAGCCGGAACGAGCGGACCCAGTACTTC. The encoded protein is CASSRNERTQYF.

The chain couples TRBV28 to TRBJ1-5; tentative D call: TRBD1 (5 bases). The V gene lost 8 bases and the J gene lost 0 bases, with 17 bases spanning the gap. The CDR3 consists of 16 residues. Per the germline V gene, CDR1 is MDHEN and CDR2 is SYDVKM. The CDR3 coding sequence is TGTGCCAGCGGGAACTGGGGGGATTATAGCAATCAGCCCCAGCATTTT. Encoded protein: CASGNWGDYSNQPQHF.

The sample holds one count of this clone. V gene TRBV19 combines with J gene TRBJ2-7; D remains ambiguous. The CDR3 is made up of 12 amino acids. Germline V gives CDR1 LNHDA, CDR2 SQIVND (reference sequence). The V gene lost 11 bases and the J gene lost 5 bases, with 16 bases spanning the gap. Here the CDR3 reads CAEVLGFHEQYF. The DNA of the CDR3 is TGTGCCGAGGTGTTAGGTTTCCACGAGCAGTACTTC.

J is TRBJ2-3 and V is TRBV4-3; D unresolved. This CDR3 has 15 residues. V was trimmed by 4 bases and J by 3 bases, leaving 14 bases between them. Looked up from germline, CDR1 is LGHNA and CDR2 is YSLEER. CDR3 in amino acids: CASSLRARRTDTQYF. CDR3 coding DNA: TGCGCCAGCAGCCTAAGGGCGCGACGAACAGATACGCAGTATTTT.